The rows below give T cell receptor beta chains drawn from one sample of a study of T cells expressing NK-cell markers. TCRdb re-called the 5' RACE reads and shows each CDR3 protein once, DNA omitted. The data include about 260,000 distinct CDR3 sequences; the top ten clones carry roughly 4.2%. Source material: blood T cells: a sorted CD56 or NKG2C T cell subset, CD4+ or CD8+ T cells, or bulk PBMC T cells (not recorded which). The receptors originated from a woman aged 18 to 69 in good health. Both conserved end residues are part of each CDR3. Each record gives: V gene, J gene, CDR3 protein.

v_call: TRBV20-1; j_call: TRBJ1-1; cdr3_aa: CSATPAIVASEAFF
v_call: TRBV23-1; j_call: TRBJ2-2; cdr3_aa: CASSQRTGANTGELFF
v_call: TRBV12-3/TRBV12-4; j_call: TRBJ2-1; cdr3_aa: CASSRIGTGKANEQFF
v_call: TRBV18; j_call: TRBJ2-5; cdr3_aa: CASSPSRAGLAGVHQETQYF
v_call: TRBV28; j_call: TRBJ2-5; cdr3_aa: CASSFGVINWTQYF
v_call: TRBV2; j_call: TRBJ2-1; cdr3_aa: CASTPYNEQFF
v_call: TRBV12-3/TRBV12-4; j_call: TRBJ1-2; cdr3_aa: CASSATGQYGYTF
v_call: TRBV5-1; j_call: TRBJ2-3; cdr3_aa: CASSSPTSGGPTDTQYF
v_call: TRBV4-3; j_call: TRBJ2-1; cdr3_aa: CASSQDSGTGGYEQFF
v_call: TRBV6-2/TRBV6-3; j_call: TRBJ2-1; cdr3_aa: CASSYSNRGWGDEQFF
v_call: TRBV12-3/TRBV12-4; j_call: TRBJ1-1; cdr3_aa: CASGDSGGGTEAFF
v_call: TRBV6-5; j_call: TRBJ1-4; cdr3_aa: CASSHSSGGNEKLFF
v_call: TRBV6-1; j_call: TRBJ1-5; cdr3_aa: CASSLGLRNQPQHF
v_call: TRBV27; j_call: TRBJ1-2; cdr3_aa: CASTHLGGGYTF
v_call: TRBV12-3/TRBV12-4; j_call: TRBJ2-1; cdr3_aa: CASSWTSGGINEQFF
v_call: TRBV25-1; j_call: TRBJ1-2; cdr3_aa: CASSAQTRGGGYGYTF
v_call: TRBV5-1; j_call: TRBJ2-2; cdr3_aa: CASSLGAGNTGELFF
v_call: TRBV5-4; j_call: TRBJ2-1; cdr3_aa: CASSTPTPSSYNEQFF
v_call: TRBV5-1; j_call: TRBJ1-1; cdr3_aa: CASSLVVVSEAFF
v_call: TRBV7-9; j_call: TRBJ1-3; cdr3_aa: CASSSRGSGNTIYF
v_call: TRBV5-1; j_call: TRBJ2-7; cdr3_aa: CASSFDIGVNEQYF
v_call: TRBV12-3/TRBV12-4; j_call: TRBJ1-4; cdr3_aa: CASSTAGTGGTNEKLFF
v_call: TRBV11-2; j_call: TRBJ2-1; cdr3_aa: CASSSYGGDREGNEQFF
v_call: TRBV11-3; j_call: TRBJ1-1; cdr3_aa: CASSLGDYSEAFF
v_call: TRBV3-1; j_call: TRBJ1-1; cdr3_aa: CASSLGRDLNTEAFF
v_call: TRBV20-1; j_call: TRBJ1-3; cdr3_aa: CSAIQGPTSGNTIYF
v_call: TRBV7-2; j_call: TRBJ2-7; cdr3_aa: CASSDRTSTEQYF
v_call: TRBV12-3/TRBV12-4; j_call: TRBJ1-2; cdr3_aa: CASKFRGDYGYTF
v_call: TRBV14; j_call: TRBJ1-2; cdr3_aa: CASSPQGSYGYTF
v_call: TRBV4-2; j_call: TRBJ2-1; cdr3_aa: CASSSAIRLYNEQFF
v_call: TRBV7-9; j_call: TRBJ1-1; cdr3_aa: CASSRPGTGNTEAFF
v_call: TRBV7-3; j_call: TRBJ2-5; cdr3_aa: CASSFTGVQGTQYF
v_call: TRBV12-3/TRBV12-4; j_call: TRBJ1-3; cdr3_aa: CASEGGGERNTIYF
v_call: TRBV27; j_call: TRBJ1-2; cdr3_aa: CASSSRGREGNGYTF
v_call: TRBV10-3; j_call: TRBJ2-5; cdr3_aa: CAISETPGVKETQYF
v_call: TRBV7-9; j_call: TRBJ2-5; cdr3_aa: CASSVQGRETQYF
v_call: TRBV20-1; j_call: TRBJ2-5; cdr3_aa: CSARSSPTSGDEQAYF
v_call: TRBV12-3/TRBV12-4; j_call: TRBJ1-2; cdr3_aa: CASSRLVPRVQGQFDYGYTF
v_call: TRBV12-2; j_call: TRBJ2-5; cdr3_aa: CASRLELKVETQYF
v_call: TRBV20-1; j_call: TRBJ2-1; cdr3_aa: CSARAPAGGNEQFF